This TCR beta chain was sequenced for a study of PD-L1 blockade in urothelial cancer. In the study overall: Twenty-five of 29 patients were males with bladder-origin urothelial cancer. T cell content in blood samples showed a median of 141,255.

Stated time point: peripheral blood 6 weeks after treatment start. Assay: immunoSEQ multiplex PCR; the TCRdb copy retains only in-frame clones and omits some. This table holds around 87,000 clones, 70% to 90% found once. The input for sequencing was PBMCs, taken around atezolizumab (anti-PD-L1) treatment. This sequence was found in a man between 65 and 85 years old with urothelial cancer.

The CDR3 is CASSLGGLGTEAFF. The CDR3 DNA sequence: TGTGCCAGCAGCTTAGGAGGGTTGGGCACTGAAGCTTTCTTT. This chain uses TRBV11-3 with TRBJ1-1; unclear D gene. CDR3 length: 14 amino acids. V was shortened by 1 base and J by 4 bases, with 10 bases between the two germline ends. Germline lookup yields CDR1 SGHNT and CDR2 YENEEA.